These 26 T cell receptor beta chains were all obtained from the same sample, sequenced in a study of T cell clones after liver transplantation (dated 2019 in TCRdb). Library construction relied on the immunoSEQ multiplex PCR assay. TCRdb limited this immuneACCESS table to in-frame rearrangements with V and J called. A share of clones is missing; checked studies link under half to unresolved V genes, and the rest is unexplained. For this sample the table gives approximately 100,000 clones, of which about 86% were detected only once. The ten largest clones represent 2.5% to 3.5% of the sample. Sequenced material: CD4+ T cells from blood, taken approximately 4 years after liver transplant. Every receptor here comes from a human patient who received a liver transplant. After a transplant, the graft donor may have provided part of the T cells.

The J gene is TRBJ2-1, the V gene TRBV11-3, with a possible D match to TRBD2 (6 bases). The germline CDR1 and CDR2 sequences are SGHNT and YENEEA. The CDR3 is 15 residues long. Trimming took off 5 bases at V and 0 bases at J, with 11 bases between the two ends. CDR3 region: CASSRSGSSYNEQFF. The CDR3 region has the DNA TGTGCCAGCAGCCGTAGCGGAAGCTCCTACAATGAGCAGTTCTTC.

A few counts support this clone. The V call is TRBV11-2, the J call TRBJ2-6; no clear D. The V end was cut by 0 bases, the J end by 0 bases, with 3 bases between. The germline gives CDR1 SGHAT, CDR2 FQNNGV. This CDR3 is 15 amino acids long. CDR3 protein: CASSLDTSGANVLTF. For the CDR3, the DNA is TGTGCCAGCAGCTTAGATACCTCTGGGGCCAACGTCCTGACTTTC.

The rearrangement uses TRBV9 and TRBJ1-1, with 7 bases fitting TRBD1. The CDR3 covers 14 residues. The J segment lost 9 bases and the V segment lost 3 bases, leaving 11 bases of the junction unmatched. Germline CDR1 and CDR2: SGDLS and YYNGEE. CDR3 sequence: CASSARTGAGKAFF. DNA for the CDR3: TGTGCCAGCAGCGCACGGACAGGTGCAGGAAAAGCTTTCTTT.

The chain carries TRBV5-1 and TRBJ1-5; no reliable D call. V lost 0 bases, J lost 2 bases, and 6 bases lay in between. CDR1 SGHRS and CDR2 YFSETQ come from the germline V gene. The CDR3 length is 14 residues. CDR3 sequence: CASSLVGGNQPQHF. CDR3 in DNA: TGCGCCAGCAGCTTGGTTGGGGGCAATCAGCCCCAGCATTTT.

The CDR3 nucleotides read TGTGCCAGCAGCCAGGGGGGGGGATGGACTGAAGCTTTCTTT. Residues: CASSQGGGWTEAFF. The V call is TRBV6-5, the J call TRBJ1-1; 7 bases are shared with TRBD1. The V segment lost 6 bases and the J segment 5 bases; nucleotides outside the gene matches: 9. This CDR3 region has 14 residues. Germline V gives CDR1 MNHEY, CDR2 SVGAGI.

The chain links TRBV2 to TRBJ2-4; D may be TRBD2 (5 bases). V lost 8 bases, J lost 6 bases, and 11 bases lay in between. This CDR3 has 12 residues. Germline V gives CDR1 SNHLY, CDR2 FYNNEI. DNA of the CDR3: TGTGCCAGCGAGGGCCTACCAAACATTCAGTACTTC. Amino acids: CASEGLPNIQYF.

The chain is built from TRBV6-1 and TRBJ2-3, with 9 bases fitting TRBD1. Germline V gene data show CDR1 as MNHNS and CDR2 as SASEGT. The CDR3 contains 15 residues. V shed 10 bases, J shed 5 bases, and the junction held 13 bases outside the gene matches. CDR3 region: CATAWDRVRGDTQYF. The CDR3 DNA follows: TGTGCCACCGCGTGGGACAGGGTGAGAGGAGATACGCAGTATTTT.

The V and J genes are TRBV7-2 and TRBJ1-2; maybe TRBD1 (5 bases). The CDR3 runs 13 residues. Germline loops: CDR1 SGHTA, CDR2 FQGNSA. V lost 5 bases, J lost 8 bases, and 15 bases lay in between. The CDR3 protein is CASSLPPGRGYTF. The CDR3 DNA reads TGTGCCAGCAGCCTCCCCCCAGGGCGAGGCTACACCTTC.

The chain combines TRBV6-5 with TRBJ1-1; TRBD1 matches 7 bases. This CDR3 comprises 14 residues. Per germline, CDR1 MNHEY and CDR2 SVGAGI. The V gene end was trimmed by 6 bases and the J gene end by 1 base; junction bases not matched to a gene: 5. DNA for the CDR3: TGTGCCAGCAGCCCCAGGGGGGAGAACACTGAAGCTTTCTTT. Translated, it gives CASSPRGENTEAFF.

The chain carries TRBV7-8 and TRBJ1-5; D is unresolved. Deletions cut 4 bases from V and 1 base from J, with 5 bases between. Germline CDR1 and CDR2: SGHVS and FQNEAQ. The CDR3 loop spans 13 amino acids. For the CDR3, the DNA is TGTGCCAGCAGCTCAACGAGCAATCAGCCCCAGCATTTT. It codes for CASSSTSNQPQHF.

This clone was counted a single time. The V gene is TRBV6-1, the J gene TRBJ2-3; 10 bases fit TRBD2. This CDR3 spans 14 amino acids. CDR1 is MNHNS, CDR2 SASEGT, per germline. Trimming at V came to 4 bases and at J to 6 bases, leaving 4 bases not matched to a gene. CDR3 region: CASSVRGLADTQYF. The CDR3 DNA is TGTGCCAGCAGTGTTAGGGGACTAGCGGATACGCAGTATTTT.

This chain uses TRBV14 with TRBJ1-2; 7 bases align to TRBD1. Per the germline V gene, CDR1 is SGHDN and CDR2 is FVKESK. This CDR3 has 13 amino acids. Germline trimming cut 2 bases from V and 7 bases from J; bases unmatched to any gene: 4. CDR3 in amino acids: CASSQLQGSGYTF. The CDR3 bases are TGTGCCAGCAGCCAATTACAGGGGTCTGGCTACACCTTC.

The V gene is TRBV7-9, the J gene TRBJ2-3, with 8 bases fitting TRBD2. CDR1 and CDR2 from the germline V gene are SEHNR and FQNEAQ (reference sequence). V trimming: 1 base; J trimming: 2 bases; junction bases outside the gene matches: 5. This CDR3 comprises 16 residues. The CDR3 coding sequence is TGTGCCAGCAGCTTAGGCCTAGCGGGCACCACAGATACGCAGTATTTT. Translating gives CASSLGLAGTTDTQYF.

The chain uses TRBV30 and TRBJ2-5; TRBD2 matches at 13 bases. The CDR3 spans 18 residues. J was trimmed by 0 bases and V by 3 bases; bases with no gene match: 10. CDR1 GTSNPN and CDR2 SVGIG come from the germline V gene (reference sequence). In DNA, the CDR3 is TGTGCCTGGAGCGAAACTAGCGGGGGGGACAAATACCAAGAGACCCAGTACTTC. It codes for CAWSETSGGDKYQETQYF.

This sequence joins TRBV6-1 and TRBJ1-2; a possible D gene is TRBD1 (6 bases). Germline assignment: CDR1 MNHNS and CDR2 SASEGT. The CDR3 totals 14 residues. The germline V and J ends were trimmed by 0 bases and 4 bases, with 9 bases remaining between them. The CDR3 protein is CASSEAARGYGYTF. CDR3 coding DNA: TGTGCCAGCAGTGAAGCGGCCAGGGGCTATGGCTACACCTTC.

V usage is TRBV19 and J usage is TRBJ2-2; D is unclear. The CDR3 spans 12 residues. Trimming left V 6 bases short and J 2 bases short, with 4 bases between. CDR1 LNHDA and CDR2 SQIVND come from the germline V gene (reference sequence). As DNA, the CDR3 is TGTGCCAGTAGGGTAAACACCGGGGAGCTGTTTTTT. It encodes CASRVNTGELFF.

The chain joins TRBV7-2 to TRBJ1-1; D is uncertain. From germline, CDR1 is SGHTA and CDR2 FQGNSA. Deletions cut 5 bases from V and 4 bases from J, with 11 bases between. This CDR3 is 13 amino acids long. The CDR3 DNA reads TGTGCCAGCAGCCCAGGAATCAGCACTGAAGCTTTCTTT. Translated: CASSPGISTEAFF.

The rearrangement uses TRBV5-1 and TRBJ1-1; tentatively, D is TRBD1 (6 bases). The CDR3 extends over 14 amino acids. CDR1 SGHRS and CDR2 YFSETQ come from the germline V gene. The ends were cut back, 0 bases at V and 5 bases at J, with 11 bases in the middle. The CDR3 sequence: CASSLGQATTEAFF. CDR3 DNA: TGCGCCAGCAGCTTGGGACAGGCAACTACTGAAGCTTTCTTT.

This rearrangement joins TRBV14 to TRBJ2-6; D unclear. The CDR3 is made up of 15 amino acids. Trimming left V 4 bases short and J 4 bases short, with 11 bases between. Germline CDR1 reads SGHDN; CDR2 reads FVKESK. CDR3 loop: CASSRAASGANVLTF. As DNA, the CDR3 is TGTGCCAGCAGCCGGGCCGCTTCGGGGGCCAACGTCCTGACTTTC.

This clone was picked up one time. This chain links TRBV27 with TRBJ2-5; 10 bases are shared with TRBD1. Germline V CDR1 and CDR2: MNHEY, SMNVEV (reference sequence). The CDR3 covers 15 residues. The junction had 7 bases not matched to a gene; V was cut back by 8 bases and J by 1 base. CDR3 sequence: CASGDRGLPQETQYF. In DNA, the CDR3 is TGTGCCAGCGGTGACAGGGGGCTCCCCCAAGAGACCCAGTACTTC.

The chain uses TRBV6-1 and TRBJ1-1; tentative D call: TRBD1 (6 bases). This CDR3 comprises 14 residues. V was clipped by 7 bases and J by 3 bases, with 15 bases between them. CDR1 and CDR2 from the germline V gene are MNHNS and SASEGT. The CDR3 here is CASNQGTGYTEAFF. The CDR3 DNA reads TGTGCCAGCAACCAAGGAACAGGGTACACTGAAGCTTTCTTT.

V and J are TRBV27 and TRBJ2-4, with D possibly TRBD2 on 5 matching bases. Germline CDR1 is MNHEY and CDR2 is SMNVEV (reference sequence). Trimming took 2 bases from V and 4 from J, leaving 12 bases between them. The CDR3 is 15 residues long. CDR3 sequence reads: CASSLRTYSKNIQYF. CDR3 DNA: TGTGCCAGCAGTTTACGGACTTACTCTAAAAACATTCAGTACTTC.

This chain connects TRBV9 to TRBJ1-4; 12 nucleotides agree with TRBD1. This CDR3 region has 16 residues. V shed 4 bases, J shed 6 bases, and the junction held 7 bases outside the gene matches. CDR1 and CDR2 (germline): SGDLS, YYNGEE. The CDR3 sequence: CASSPGTGGVYEKLFF. CDR3 coding DNA: TGTGCCAGCAGCCCCGGGACAGGGGGCGTTTATGAAAAACTGTTTTTT.

This chain joins TRBV19 and TRBJ1-2; 9 nucleotides match TRBD1. The CDR3 is 14 residues long. CDR1 is LNHDA and CDR2 is SQIVND in the germline V gene (reference sequence). V trimming: 5 bases; J trimming: 8 bases; junction bases outside the gene matches: 9. The CDR3 nucleotides are TGTGCCAGTAGTGGAGACAGGGGGGTGGACGGCTACACCTTC. Translating it yields CASSGDRGVDGYTF.

The V gene is TRBV5-1, the J gene TRBJ2-3; 7 bases align to TRBD2. The CDR3 covers 16 residues. Germline V gene lookup returns CDR1 SGHRS and CDR2 YFSETQ. The ends lost 3 bases at V and 0 bases at J; junction bases unmatched: 7. The CDR3 spells CASSSQAGLSTDTQYF. The CDR3 coding sequence is TGCGCCAGCAGCTCCCAAGCGGGGTTGAGCACAGATACGCAGTATTTT.

The V gene is TRBV5-1, the J gene TRBJ2-5; 10 nucleotides match TRBD1. From germline, CDR1 is SGHRS and CDR2 YFSETQ. The CDR3 length is 15 residues. V was clipped by 1 base and J by 7 bases; unmatched bases: 7. CDR3 loop: CASSLPWDRGGTQYF. The CDR3 region has the DNA TGCGCCAGCAGCTTGCCCTGGGACAGGGGTGGGACCCAGTACTTC.